The T cell receptor beta chain under discussion was sequenced for a study of OX40 agonist ivuxolimab in advanced cancers. At the level of the study: Checkpoint inhibitors had been given previously to 40% of patients.

This clone was counted a few times. Method: immunoSEQ multiplex PCR; TCRdb's copy keeps in-frame clones and lacks some. The table has approximately 89,000 clones, approximately 91% seen once. Patients who had autoimmune disease history or got systemic immunosuppression were left out. This CDR3 is built from 14 residues. J was trimmed by 8 bases and V by 3 bases; bases with no gene match: 10. The germline V gene has CDR1 SQVTM and CDR2 ANQGSEA. Sample: CD4+ or CD8+ T cells sorted from blood, taken in a trial of the OX40 agonist ivuxolimab. The rearrangement links TRBV29-1 to TRBJ1-2, with 9 bases lining up with TRBD1. The sequence came from an adult with an advanced solid tumor such as melanoma, head and neck, liver or kidney cancer. The DNA of the CDR3 is TGCAGCGTTGAGCCTCCCGGGACAGGGATGGGCTACACCTTC. Translated: CSVEPPGTGMGYTF.